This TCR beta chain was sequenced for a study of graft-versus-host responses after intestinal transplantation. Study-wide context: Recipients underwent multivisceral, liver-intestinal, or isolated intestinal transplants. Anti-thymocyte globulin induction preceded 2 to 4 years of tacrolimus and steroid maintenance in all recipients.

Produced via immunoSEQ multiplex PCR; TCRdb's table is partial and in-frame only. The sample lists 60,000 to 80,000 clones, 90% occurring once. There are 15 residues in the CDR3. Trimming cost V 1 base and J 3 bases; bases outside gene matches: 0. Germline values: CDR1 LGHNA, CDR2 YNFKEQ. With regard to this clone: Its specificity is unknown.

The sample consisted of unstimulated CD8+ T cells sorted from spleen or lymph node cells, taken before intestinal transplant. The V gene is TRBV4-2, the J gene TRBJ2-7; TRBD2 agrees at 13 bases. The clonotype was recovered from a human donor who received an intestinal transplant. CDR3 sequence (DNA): TGTGCCAGCAGCCAAGGGACTAGCGGGGGCTACGAGCAGTACTTC. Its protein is CASSQGTSGGYEQYF.